This entry is about one T cell receptor (beta chain). What it recognizes is unknown. This record belongs to a study of immune evolution from preneoplasia to lung adenocarcinoma. Study-wide results and caveats: Normal lung had highest clonality; later lesions appeared denser, more diverse. T cell clonality was higher in KRAS-mutant than EGFR-mutant or wild-type nodules.

With V trimmed by 10 bases and J by 10 bases, 11 bases remained unmatched. Germline CDR1 ENHRY, CDR2 SYGVKD. The CDR3 has 13 residues. Clones were read by immunoSEQ multiplex PCR, and TCRdb kept only the in-frame ones, dropping some. The sample lists over 5,500 clones, about 77% occurring once. V usage is TRBV10-3 and J usage is TRBJ2-2; 8 positions match TRBD1. The sequencing input was FFPE minimally invasive lung adenocarcinoma tissue. The source is a person aged 50-70 years with lung adenocarcinoma. The CDR3 DNA sequence: TGTGCCACCAAGGACAGGGAAGAGGAGGAGCTGTTTTTT. Protein: CATKDREEEELFF.